The 3 T cell receptor beta chains below come from one sample, sequenced in a study of blood T cell repertoires in COVID-19. Assay: immunoSEQ multiplex PCR; the TCRdb copy retains only in-frame clones and omits some. The sample lists roughly 150,000 clones, approximately 80% occurring once. The sequenced sample was PBMCs or T cells enriched from blood (not recorded which). The receptor set was obtained from a man aged 65-85 years who had been exposed to COVID-19.

This chain joins TRBV24-1 and TRBJ1-2; D possibly corresponds to TRBD1 (5 bases). Germline CDR1 and CDR2: KGHDR and SFDVKD. This CDR3 spans 16 amino acids. Trimming removed 3 bases from V and 3 bases from J, with 16 bases in between. In nucleotides, the CDR3 is TGTGCCACCAGTGATCCTACGCCGACAGACTACTATGGCTACACCTTC. This encodes CATSDPTPTDYYGYTF.

This clone was counted only a few times. The V call is TRBV7-7, the J call TRBJ1-6; no clear D. Trimming took 1 base from V and 5 from J, leaving 3 bases between them. In germline, CDR1 is SSHAT, CDR2 FNYEAQ (reference sequence). The CDR3 length is 13 residues. CDR3 in amino acids: CASSLDNNSPLHF. For the CDR3, the DNA is TGTGCCAGCAGCTTAGACAATAATTCACCCCTCCACTTT.

This chain links TRBV29-1 with TRBJ2-2; D is possibly TRBD1 (5 bases). The CDR3 consists of 14 residues. The germline V gene encodes CDR1 SQVTM and CDR2 ANQGSEA. Trimming took 1 base from V and 3 from J, leaving 9 bases between them. CDR3 protein: CSVEGRTHTGELFF. The CDR3 nucleotides are TGCAGCGTTGAAGGGCGGACACACACCGGGGAGCTGTTTTTT.